This T cell receptor beta chain was sequenced during a study of shared clonotypes between healthy human individuals. Naive CD8 cells were CD45RO-negative, positively selected for CCR7, excluding terminally differentiated effector memory CD45RA+ cells. Donors were Caucasian adults residing in Nashville, Tennessee, USA. Trimming left V 4 bases short and J 3 bases short, with 11 bases between. This CDR3 has 13 amino acids. Germline CDR1 and CDR2: SGDLS and YYNGEE. Only in-frame clones appear in the TCRdb table, and some are missing; sequencing was by immunoSEQ multiplex PCR. Of around 2,000,000 clones in the sample, about 95% are singletons; the top ten hold about 1.1%.

The sequenced sample consisted of naive CD8+ T cells sorted from blood. This receptor was taken from a man in his late teens or twenties in good health. The chain links TRBV9 to TRBJ2-7; D remains ambiguous. The CDR3 region has the DNA TGTGCCAGCAGCTACCGCCCCAACTACGAGCAGTACTTC. This sequence encodes CASSYRPNYEQYF.